These 3 T cell receptor beta chains were all obtained from the same sample, sequenced in a study of CD4+ T cells in melanoma. Only in-frame clones appear in the TCRdb table, and some are missing; sequencing was by immunoSEQ multiplex PCR. The sample records about 110,000 clones, over 80% being singletons. The sample consisted of peripheral blood. The source is a human donor with melanoma.

The chain carries TRBV27 and TRBJ2-2; 8 bases are shared with TRBD1. V trimming: 3 bases; J trimming: 7 bases; junction bases outside the gene matches: 7. The CDR3 contains 15 residues. Germline CDR1 and CDR2: MNHEY and SMNVEV (reference sequence). Here the CDR3 reads CASSLDREVIGELFF. CDR3 sequence (DNA): TGTGCCAGCAGTTTGGACAGGGAGGTCATCGGGGAGCTGTTTTTT.

This clone was detected once. An end of the junction does not agree with germline; a read error may underlie this. This CDR3 is also generated by other DNA sequences in the sample. The rearrangement links TRBV4-2 to TRBJ2-2; TRBD2 might be the D (5 bases). Germline V gene sequence: CDR1 LGHNA, CDR2 YNFKEQ. This CDR3 contains 17 residues. CDR3 sequence: CASSQETGLANTGELFF. CDR3 DNA: TGTGCCAGCAGCCAAGAGACGGGCCTCGCGAACACCGGGGAGCTATTTTTT.

The chain has TRBV7-2 and TRBJ1-1, with D unresolved. This CDR3 is built from 13 residues. The V gene's germline CDR1 is SGHTA and CDR2 FQGNSA. V dropped 5 bases and J dropped 10 bases, with 17 bases sitting between them. Here the CDR3 reads CASSPTTGMGAFF. CDR3 DNA: TGTGCCAGCAGCCCCACCACGGGGATGGGAGCTTTCTTT.